The entry that follows covers one TCR beta chain sequence. V lost 4 bases to trimming and J lost 2 bases; unmatched junction nucleotides: 2. The CDR3 contains 16 residues. Germline V gene lookup returns CDR1 LGHNT and CDR2 FRNRAP. The sample is drawn from a study of blood T cell repertoires in COVID-19. Study context: In each case, the material was cDNA or gDNA derived from T cells, B-cell-depleted T cells, or PBMCs.

Only in-frame clones appear in the TCRdb table, and some are missing; sequencing was by immunoSEQ multiplex PCR. Of 200,000 or so clones in the sample, about 80% were seen once. The chain couples TRBV12-5 to TRBJ2-1; 13 positions agree with TRBD2. The receptor was isolated from a human donor with acute or convalescent COVID-19. The donor label of this sample is uncertain. The sample taken for sequencing was peripheral blood. The CDR3 sequence is CASGSGTSGTYNEQFF. The DNA of the CDR3 is TGTGCTAGTGGTTCAGGGACTAGCGGGACCTACAATGAGCAGTTCTTC. Drawing the rest from reference TRBV12-5 and TRBJ2-1, the complete variable domain is DARVTQTPRHKVTEMGQEVTMRCQPILGHNTVFWYRQTMMQGLELLAYFRNRAPLDDSGMPKDRFSAEMPDATLATLKIQPSEPRDSAVYFCASGSGTSGTYNEQFFGPGTRLTVL.